The following is a TCR beta chain sequence with its context. Its antigen is unknown. Base qualities are not recorded, but no much larger clone differs from it by a single base. The CDR3 starts with the cysteine, ends with the phenylalanine, and has 15 residues. Only the CDR3 DNA is retained, 45 bases long and in frame from the first base. V is pruned by 5 bases and J by 0 bases, leaving 5 bases of the junction without a gene match. The sample is drawn from a study of T cells in Graves' hyperthyroidism and ophthalmopathy (dated by TCRdb to about 2019). The study in broad terms: Peripheral blood was collected at initial diagnosis, before any treatment. To identify TCR V-J signatures that set the groups apart, the researchers used a discovery cohort of 100 patients, made up of under 45 with Graves' ophthalmopathy and around 58 with stable Graves' hyperthyroidism. Prospective prediction of ophthalmopathy was tested in an independent validation cohort consisting of some 18 hyperthyroidism patients and approximately 16 patients who later progressed to ophthalmopathy. The 75 to 100 discovery patients were divided at random into training and test sets in a 7:3 ratio. The study also compared thyroid tissue and blood T-cell repertoires from about 6 Graves' hyperthyroidism patients. Following sampling, methimazole starting at 30 mg daily was given to hyperthyroidism patients, and high-dose intravenous methylprednisolone was given to ophthalmopathy patients. The paper reports TCR Vbeta CDR3 sequencing of roughly 140 peripheral blood samples: 40 or so ophthalmopathy, fewer than 85 hyperthyroidism and around 17 progressor patients.

General findings and caveats noted by the study authors: In validation, progression to ophthalmopathy was predicted by the model with nearly 71% sensitivity and about 72% specificity, a median of approximately 7.1 months before onset. Blood samples also contained most of the expanded thyroid clonotypes (frequency above 0.001), which suggests that blood repertoires may reflect thyroid immune responses. A model built on a 13 V-J signature distinguished ophthalmopathy from stable hyperthyroidism, reaching around 88% sensitivity and about 81% specificity in cross-validation and 80%/75% in testing. No statistical method was used to fix the sample size in advance, and group allocation was not hidden from the investigators.

Ophthalmopathy patients had moderately to severely active disease, Clinical Activity Score of at least 3, NOSPECS grade of at least 4, and duration under 3 months. The study excluded patients with uncontrolled infections, other autoimmune diseases, pregnancy or lactation. Diagnoses were established on the basis of clinical symptoms, serum thyroxine and TRAb, thyroid ultrasound, and orbital computed tomography. Ficoll-Paque density gradient centrifugation was used to isolate PBMCs from approximately 10 ml of fresh peripheral blood. Trizol reagent was used to extract total RNA, and RNA quality was then checked on an Agilent 2100 Bioanalyzer. The TCR beta CDR3 regions were amplified from RNA transcripts. The TCR CDR3 was subjected to a first round of RT-PCR using the HTBI primer set and the Qiagen OneStep RT-PCR kit. Libraries were constructed in a second round of multiplex PCR, after which size selection and purification were carried out. Libraries were sequenced paired-end with 100 bp reads on an Illumina HiSeq2000. Regarding the original processing steps: SOAPnuke was used to process the raw data, removing reads that contained adapters or uncalled bases, had a mean Phred below 15, or lacked an exact match to the constant primer or identifier. High-quality paired reads were merged with COPE v1.2.5, and unique nucleotide sequences were defined as clonotypes. MiTCR v1.1 was used to align the clonotypes against IMGT TRBV, TRBD and TRBJ reference segments. Only V-J combinations with frequency above 0.0001, covering 99% to 99.2% of repertoires, were analysed. The TCS score was defined as the ratio of F50 (clonal expansion) to E x V (chaos), calculated using BLOSUM62-based TCRdist between CDR3 peptides within each V-J. Welch's t-statistics and random forest reduced roughly 500 V-J features to 10 to 15, which were used in a naive Bayes classifier (R e1071). Clones were called with MiXCR by TCRdb after fastp trimmed the public reads at Q25, and only in-frame beta chains were retained. For every CDR3 protein sequence, its rows merge into one entry that carries the most common genes and DNA. TCRdb, not the original authors, processed these V and J calls. This sample gives almost 250,000 distinct CDR3 sequences in total; around 24% of them show up just once. Roughly 32% of the sample belongs to the ten largest clones.

The rearranged segments are TRBV12-3 or TRBV12-4 and TRBJ2-5, and TRBD1 aligns with 8 junction nucleotides. The sequenced sample consisted of blood. This clonotype was sampled from a woman aged 35 to 49 with Graves' ophthalmopathy. Here is the DNA: TGTGCCAGCAGTCGGGACAGGACGTACCAAGAGACCCAGTACTTC. Translated, this gives CASSRDRTYQETQYF.